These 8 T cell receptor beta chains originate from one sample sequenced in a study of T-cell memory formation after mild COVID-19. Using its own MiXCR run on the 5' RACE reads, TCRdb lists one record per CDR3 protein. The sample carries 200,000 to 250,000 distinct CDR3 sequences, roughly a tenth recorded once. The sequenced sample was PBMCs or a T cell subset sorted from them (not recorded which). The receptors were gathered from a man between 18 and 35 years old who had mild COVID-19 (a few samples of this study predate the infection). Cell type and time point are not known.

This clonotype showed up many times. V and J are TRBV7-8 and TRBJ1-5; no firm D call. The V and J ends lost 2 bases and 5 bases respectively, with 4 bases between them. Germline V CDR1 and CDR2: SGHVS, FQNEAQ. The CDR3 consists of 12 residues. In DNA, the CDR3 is TGTGCCAGCAGCTTACTCTATCAGCCCCAGCATTTT. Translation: CASSLLYQPQHF.

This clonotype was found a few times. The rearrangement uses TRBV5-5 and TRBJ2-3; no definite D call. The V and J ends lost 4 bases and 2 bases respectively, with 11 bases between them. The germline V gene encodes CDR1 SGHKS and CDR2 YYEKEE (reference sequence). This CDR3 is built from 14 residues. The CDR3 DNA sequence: TGTGCCAGCAGCGGGCCGTATACCACAGATACGCAGTATTTT. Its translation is CASSGPYTTDTQYF.

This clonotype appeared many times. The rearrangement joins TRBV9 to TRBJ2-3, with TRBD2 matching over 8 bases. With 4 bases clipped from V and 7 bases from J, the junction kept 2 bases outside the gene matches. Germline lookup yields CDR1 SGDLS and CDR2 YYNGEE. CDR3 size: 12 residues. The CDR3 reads CASSSGGNTQYF. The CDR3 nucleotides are TGTGCCAGCAGCTCGGGAGGGAATACGCAGTATTTT.

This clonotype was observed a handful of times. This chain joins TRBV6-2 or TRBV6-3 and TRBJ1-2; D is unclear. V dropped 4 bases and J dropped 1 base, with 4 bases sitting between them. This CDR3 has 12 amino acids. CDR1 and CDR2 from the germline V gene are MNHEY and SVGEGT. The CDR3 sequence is CASSLRNYGYTF. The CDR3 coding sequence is TGTGCCAGCAGTTTGCGTAACTATGGCTACACCTTC.

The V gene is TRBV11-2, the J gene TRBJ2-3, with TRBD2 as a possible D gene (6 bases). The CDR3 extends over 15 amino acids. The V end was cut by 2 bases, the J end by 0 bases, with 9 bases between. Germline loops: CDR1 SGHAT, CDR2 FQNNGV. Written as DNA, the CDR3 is TGTGCCAGCAGCTTAATCGCGGGGAGCACAGATACGCAGTATTTT. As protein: CASSLIAGSTDTQYF.

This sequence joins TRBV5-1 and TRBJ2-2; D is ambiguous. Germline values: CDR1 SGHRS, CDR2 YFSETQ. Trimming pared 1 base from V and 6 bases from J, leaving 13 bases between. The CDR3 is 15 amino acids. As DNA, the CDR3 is TGCGCCAGCAGCTTGTTTCCAGGTGGGGCCGGGGAGCTGTTTTTT. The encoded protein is CASSLFPGGAGELFF.

The CDR3 bases are TGTGCCGCCGGGGGTCCAAACACCGGGGAGCTGTTTTTT. This translates into CAAGGPNTGELFF. The genes are TRBV24-1 and TRBJ2-2, with TRBD2 as a possible D gene (6 bases). The CDR3 is 13 residues long. CDR1 is KGHDR, CDR2 SFDVKD, per germline. The V end was cut by 12 bases, the J end by 2 bases, with 12 bases between.

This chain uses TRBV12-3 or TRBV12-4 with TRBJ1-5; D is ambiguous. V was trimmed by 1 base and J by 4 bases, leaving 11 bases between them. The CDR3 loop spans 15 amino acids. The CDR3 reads CASSLGQQTNQPQHF. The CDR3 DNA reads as TGTGCCAGCAGTTTAGGGCAGCAAACAAATCAGCCCCAGCATTTT.